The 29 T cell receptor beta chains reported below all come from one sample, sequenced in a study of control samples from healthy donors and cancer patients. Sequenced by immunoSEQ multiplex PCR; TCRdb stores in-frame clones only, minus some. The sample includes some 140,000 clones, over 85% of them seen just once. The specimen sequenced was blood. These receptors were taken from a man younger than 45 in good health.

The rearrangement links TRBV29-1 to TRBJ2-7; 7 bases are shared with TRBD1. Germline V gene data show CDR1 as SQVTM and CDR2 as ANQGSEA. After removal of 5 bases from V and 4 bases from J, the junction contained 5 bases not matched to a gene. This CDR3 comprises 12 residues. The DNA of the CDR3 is TGCAGCGTTTTGAGGGGGCAGTACGAGCAGTACTTC. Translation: CSVLRGQYEQYF.

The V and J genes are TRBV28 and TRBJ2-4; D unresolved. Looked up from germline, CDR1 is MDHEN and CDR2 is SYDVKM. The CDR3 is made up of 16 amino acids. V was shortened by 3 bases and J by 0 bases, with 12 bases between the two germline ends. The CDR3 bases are TGTGCCAGCAGTTTGTCCCTGCCGGGAGCCAAAAACATTCAGTACTTC. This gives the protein CASSLSLPGAKNIQYF.

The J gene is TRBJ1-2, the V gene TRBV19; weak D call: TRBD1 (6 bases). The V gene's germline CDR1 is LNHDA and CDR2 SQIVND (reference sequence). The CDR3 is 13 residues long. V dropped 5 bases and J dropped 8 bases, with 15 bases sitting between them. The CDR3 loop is CASSPDRKWGYTF. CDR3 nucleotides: TGTGCCAGTAGTCCAGACAGGAAGTGGGGCTACACCTTC.

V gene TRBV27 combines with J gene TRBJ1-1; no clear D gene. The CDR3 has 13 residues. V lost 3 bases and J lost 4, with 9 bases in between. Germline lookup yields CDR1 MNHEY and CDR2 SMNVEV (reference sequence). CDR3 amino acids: CASSFWAGTEAFF. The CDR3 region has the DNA TGTGCCAGCAGTTTTTGGGCGGGCACTGAAGCTTTCTTT.

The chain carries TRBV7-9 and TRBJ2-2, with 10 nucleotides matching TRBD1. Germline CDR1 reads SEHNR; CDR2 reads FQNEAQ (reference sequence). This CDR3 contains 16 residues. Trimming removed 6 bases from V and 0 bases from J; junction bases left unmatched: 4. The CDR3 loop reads CASSRDRGPNTGELFF. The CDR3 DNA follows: TGTGCCAGCAGTAGGGACAGGGGCCCGAACACCGGGGAGCTGTTTTTT.

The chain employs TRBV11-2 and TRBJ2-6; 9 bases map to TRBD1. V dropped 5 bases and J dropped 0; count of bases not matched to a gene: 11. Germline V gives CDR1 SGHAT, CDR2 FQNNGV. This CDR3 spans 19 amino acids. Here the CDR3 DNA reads TGTGCCAGCAGCCAGATTGCCGGGACAGGGCTCTCTGGGGCCAACGTCCTGACTTTC. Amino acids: CASSQIAGTGLSGANVLTF.

The CDR3 region is CATSLAVGGEQFF. The CDR3 DNA is TGTGCCACCAGCCTAGCGGTAGGAGGTGAGCAGTTCTTC. The chain employs TRBV24-1 and TRBJ2-1; the match to TRBD2 covers 7 bases. The CDR3 runs to 13 residues. The V and J ends lost 7 bases and 9 bases, in that order; junction bases with no gene match: 8. Germline loops: CDR1 KGHDR, CDR2 SFDVKD.

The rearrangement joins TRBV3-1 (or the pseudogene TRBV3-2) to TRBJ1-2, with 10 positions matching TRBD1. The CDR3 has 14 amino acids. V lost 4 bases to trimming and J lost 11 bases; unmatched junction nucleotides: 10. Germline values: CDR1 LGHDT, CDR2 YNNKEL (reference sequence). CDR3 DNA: TGTGCCAGCAGCCGGGCCGGGGACAGGGGATATTACACCTTC. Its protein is CASSRAGDRGYYTF.

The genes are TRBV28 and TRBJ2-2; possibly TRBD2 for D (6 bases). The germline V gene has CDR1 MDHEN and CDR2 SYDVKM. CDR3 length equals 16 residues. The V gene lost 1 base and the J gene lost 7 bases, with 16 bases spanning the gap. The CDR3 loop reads CASSLSAGRFNGELFF. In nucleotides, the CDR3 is TGTGCCAGCAGTTTATCGGCAGGGAGGTTTAACGGGGAGCTGTTTTTT.

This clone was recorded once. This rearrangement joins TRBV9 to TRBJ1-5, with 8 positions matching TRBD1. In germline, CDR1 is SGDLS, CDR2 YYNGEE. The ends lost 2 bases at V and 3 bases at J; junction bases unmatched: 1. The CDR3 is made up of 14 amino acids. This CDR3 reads CASSVGQANQPQHF. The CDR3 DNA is TGTGCCAGCAGCGTGGGACAGGCCAATCAGCCCCAGCATTTT.

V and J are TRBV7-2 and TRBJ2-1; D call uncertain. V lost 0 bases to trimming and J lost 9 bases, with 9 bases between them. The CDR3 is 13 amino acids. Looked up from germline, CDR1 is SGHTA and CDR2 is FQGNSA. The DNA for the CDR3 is TGTGCCAGCAGCTTAGCGTGGGGTGGTGAGCAGTTCTTC. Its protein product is CASSLAWGGEQFF.

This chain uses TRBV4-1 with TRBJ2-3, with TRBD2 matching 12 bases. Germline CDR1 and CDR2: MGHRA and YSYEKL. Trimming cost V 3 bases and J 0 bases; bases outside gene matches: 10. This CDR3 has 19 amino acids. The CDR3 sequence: CASSHRGLAGGSSTDTQYF. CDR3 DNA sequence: TGCGCCAGCAGCCACAGAGGGCTAGCGGGAGGGTCTAGCACAGATACGCAGTATTTT.

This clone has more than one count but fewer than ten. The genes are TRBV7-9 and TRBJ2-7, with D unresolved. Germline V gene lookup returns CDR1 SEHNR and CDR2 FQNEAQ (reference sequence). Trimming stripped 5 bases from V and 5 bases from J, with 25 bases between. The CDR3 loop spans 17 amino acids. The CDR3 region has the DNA TGTGCCAGCAGCCGAACCCCGGCAGACCATCTACCTCACGAGCAGTACTTC. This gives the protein CASSRTPADHLPHEQYF.

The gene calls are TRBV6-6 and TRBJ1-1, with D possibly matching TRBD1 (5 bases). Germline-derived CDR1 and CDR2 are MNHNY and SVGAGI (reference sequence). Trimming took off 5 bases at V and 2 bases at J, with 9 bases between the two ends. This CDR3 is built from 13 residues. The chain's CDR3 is CASSPQGNTEAFF. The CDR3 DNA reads TGTGCCAGCAGTCCCCAGGGAAACACTGAAGCTTTCTTT.

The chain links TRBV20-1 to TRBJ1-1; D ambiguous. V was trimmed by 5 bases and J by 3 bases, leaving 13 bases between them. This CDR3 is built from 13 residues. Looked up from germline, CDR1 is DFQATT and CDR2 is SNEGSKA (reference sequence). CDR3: CSAGGEIDTEAFF. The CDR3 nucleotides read TGCAGTGCTGGTGGGGAGATTGACACTGAAGCTTTCTTT.

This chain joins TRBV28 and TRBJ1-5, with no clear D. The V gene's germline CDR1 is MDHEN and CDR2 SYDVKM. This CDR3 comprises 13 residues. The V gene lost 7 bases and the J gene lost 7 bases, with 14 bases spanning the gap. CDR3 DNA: TGTGCCAGCATGGCGTTTGGTCAACAGCCCCAGCATTTT. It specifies CASMAFGQQPQHF. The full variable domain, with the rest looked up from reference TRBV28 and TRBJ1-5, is DVKVTQSSRYLVKRTGEKVFLECVQDMDHENMFWYRQDPGLGLRLIYFSYDVKMKEKGDIPEGYSVSREKKERFSLILESASTNQTSMYLCASMAFGQQPQHFGDGTRLSIL.

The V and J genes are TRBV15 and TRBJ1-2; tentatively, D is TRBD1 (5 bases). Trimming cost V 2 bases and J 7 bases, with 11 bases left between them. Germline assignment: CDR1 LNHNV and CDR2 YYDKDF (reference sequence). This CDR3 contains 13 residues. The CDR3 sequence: CATSRSTGIGYTF. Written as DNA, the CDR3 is TGTGCCACCAGCAGATCTACAGGAATTGGCTACACCTTC.

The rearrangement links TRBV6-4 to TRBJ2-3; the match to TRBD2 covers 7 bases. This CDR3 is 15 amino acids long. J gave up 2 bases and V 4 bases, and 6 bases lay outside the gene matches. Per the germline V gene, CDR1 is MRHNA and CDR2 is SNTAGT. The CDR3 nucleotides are TGTGCCAGCAGTGCCAGGGCGGGAGTCACAGATACGCAGTATTTT. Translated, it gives CASSARAGVTDTQYF.

CDR3 nucleotides: TGTGCCAGTCATAGGGGATGGCGACAGCCCCAGCATTTT. Translation gives CASHRGWRQPQHF. V is TRBV28 and J is TRBJ1-5, with a tentative D call TRBD1 (5 bases). The V end lost 9 bases, the J end lost 7 bases, and 16 bases lay between the germline ends. The CDR3 is made up of 13 amino acids. From germline, CDR1 is MDHEN and CDR2 SYDVKM.

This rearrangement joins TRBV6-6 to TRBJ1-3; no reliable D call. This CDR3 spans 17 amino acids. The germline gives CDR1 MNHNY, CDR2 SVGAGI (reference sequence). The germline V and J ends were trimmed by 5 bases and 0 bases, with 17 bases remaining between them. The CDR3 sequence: CASSPRLSGVSGNTIYF. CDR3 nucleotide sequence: TGTGCCAGCAGTCCGCGATTGTCAGGCGTCTCTGGAAACACCATATATTTT.

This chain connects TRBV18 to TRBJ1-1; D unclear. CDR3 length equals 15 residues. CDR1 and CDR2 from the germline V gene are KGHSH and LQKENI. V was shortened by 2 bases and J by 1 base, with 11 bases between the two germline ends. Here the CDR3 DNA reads TGTGCCAGCTCACCAGAATATACGGCGAACACTGAAGCTTTCTTT. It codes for CASSPEYTANTEAFF.

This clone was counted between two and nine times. This CDR3 reads CASSETGGPSGGYTF. The CDR3 DNA reads TGTGCCAGCAGTGAAACAGGGGGACCTTCCGGTGGCTACACCTTC. V usage is TRBV6-1 and J usage is TRBJ1-2, with 8 bases aligning to TRBD1. This CDR3 has 15 amino acids. Germline CDR1 reads MNHNS; CDR2 reads SASEGT. Trimming cost V 2 bases and J 7 bases; bases outside gene matches: 9.

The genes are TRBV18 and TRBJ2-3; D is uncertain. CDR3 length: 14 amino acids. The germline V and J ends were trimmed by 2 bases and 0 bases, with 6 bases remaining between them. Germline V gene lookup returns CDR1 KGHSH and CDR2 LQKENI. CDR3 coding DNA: TGTGCCAGCTCACCAACTTGGAGCACAGATACGCAGTATTTT. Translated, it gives CASSPTWSTDTQYF.

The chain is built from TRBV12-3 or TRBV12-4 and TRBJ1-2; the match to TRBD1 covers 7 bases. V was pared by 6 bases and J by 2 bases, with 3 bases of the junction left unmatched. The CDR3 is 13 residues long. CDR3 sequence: CASSPGQNYGYTF. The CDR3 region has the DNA TGTGCCAGCAGCCCGGGACAGAACTATGGCTACACCTTC.

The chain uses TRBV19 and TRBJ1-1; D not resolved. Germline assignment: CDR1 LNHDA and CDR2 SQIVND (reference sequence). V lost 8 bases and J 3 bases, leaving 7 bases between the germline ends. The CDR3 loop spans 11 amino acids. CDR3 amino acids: CASLVYTEAFF. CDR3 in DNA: TGTGCCAGTTTAGTGTACACTGAAGCTTTCTTT.

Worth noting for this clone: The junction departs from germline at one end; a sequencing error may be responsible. CDR3 bases: TGTGCCAGCACTTACGGAGGGCACCAAGGGACTGAAGCTTTCTTT. It codes for CASTYGGHQGTEAFF. The chain joins TRBV6-2 or TRBV6-3 to TRBJ1-1; D unresolved. The CDR3 length is 15 residues. The V gene's germline CDR1 is MNHEY and CDR2 SVGEGT.

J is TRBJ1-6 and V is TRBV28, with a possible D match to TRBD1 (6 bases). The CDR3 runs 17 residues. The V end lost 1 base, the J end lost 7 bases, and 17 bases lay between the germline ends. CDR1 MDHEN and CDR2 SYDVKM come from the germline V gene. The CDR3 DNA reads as TGTGCCAGCAGTTTATCTCGATGGGGGGCGCGAAATTCACCCCTCCACTTT. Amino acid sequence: CASSLSRWGARNSPLHF.

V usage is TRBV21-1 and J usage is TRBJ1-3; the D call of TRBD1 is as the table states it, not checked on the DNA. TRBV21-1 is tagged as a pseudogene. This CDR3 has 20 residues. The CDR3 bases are TGTGCCAGCAACGGCCGGGCGACAGGGGGCGTATCGGACTCTGGAAACACCATATATTTT. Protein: CASNGRATGGVSDSGNTIYF.

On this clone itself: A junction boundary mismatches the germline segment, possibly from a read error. The CDR3 is CASSLAGLYNEQFF. CDR3 sequence (DNA): TGTGCCAGCAGTTTAGCGGGACTTTACAATGAGCAGTTCTTC. J is TRBJ2-1 and V is TRBV11-2; 8 nucleotides match TRBD2. CDR1 and CDR2 (germline): SGHAT, FQNNGV. The CDR3 has 14 residues.